Following are 15 T cell receptor beta chains from one sample sequenced in a study of spatial heterogeneity in lung cancer. Study conclusions and caveats: Expanded intratumoral alpha and beta TCR counts tracked tumor mutation counts.

Antigens for these TCRs are unknown. Time point of the sample: sample taken at primary tumor resection. TCRdb re-derived calls from the 5' RACE reads in MiXCR, one entry per CDR3 protein. The sample includes roughly 20,000 distinct CDR3 sequences, approximately 3% of them seen just once. Sequencing was performed on lung tumor tissue, taken at surgery. These receptors were taken from a male donor with early-stage non-small cell lung cancer.

This clonotype was observed at least ten times. The J gene is TRBJ1-1, the V gene TRBV6-5, with TRBD1 matching over 7 bases. CDR1 is MNHEY, CDR2 SVGAGI, per germline. After removal of 6 bases from V and 1 base from J, the junction contained 29 bases not matched to a gene. This CDR3 contains 22 residues. The CDR3 nucleotides are TGTGCCAGCAGCCAAATGGCTTATAACAGGGGACGAAGGGGTGTAGGGAACACTGAAGCTTTCTTT. Its translation is CASSQMAYNRGRRGVGNTEAFF.

Ten or more counts support this clonotype. The J gene is TRBJ1-1, the V gene TRBV4-1; D is possibly TRBD1 (6 bases). V was trimmed by 0 bases and J by 5 bases, leaving 10 bases between them. CDR1 is MGHRA and CDR2 is YSYEKL in the germline V gene. The CDR3 runs 14 residues. Written as DNA, the CDR3 is TGCGCCAGCAGCCAAGATCCAGGGGATACTGAAGCTTTCTTT. The encoded protein is CASSQDPGDTEAFF.

This clonotype showed up many times. The V gene is TRBV19, the J gene TRBJ2-3; 11 bases are shared with TRBD2. Germline V CDR1 and CDR2: LNHDA, SQIVND (reference sequence). The length of the CDR3 is 16 residues. Trimming took 7 bases from V and 0 from J; bases not matched to a gene: 6. CDR3 loop: CASTIRLAGSTDTQYF. As DNA, the CDR3 is TGTGCCAGTACCATTCGACTAGCGGGAAGCACAGATACGCAGTATTTT.

This clonotype was observed at least ten times. This chain uses TRBV20-1 with TRBJ1-3; possibly TRBD1 for D (5 bases). This CDR3 contains 13 residues. V was shortened by 2 bases and J by 4 bases, with 9 bases between the two germline ends. Germline-derived CDR1 and CDR2 are DFQATT and SNEGSKA (reference sequence). The chain's CDR3 is CSARRDAGNTIYF. CDR3 nucleotide sequence: TGCAGTGCTAGACGGGACGCCGGAAACACCATATATTTT.

This clonotype was picked up many times. V is TRBV14 and J is TRBJ1-6; TRBD1 might be the D (5 bases). The CDR3 is 14 amino acids. Germline V gene sequence: CDR1 SGHDN, CDR2 FVKESK. V lost 1 base and J 11 bases, leaving 12 bases between the germline ends. The CDR3 reads CASSQGGTSPPLHF. The DNA for the CDR3 is TGTGCCAGCAGCCAAGGGGGGACGAGCCCACCCCTCCACTTT.

At least ten counts were recorded for this clonotype. CDR3: CASSLGLDSNQPQHF. In nucleotides, the CDR3 is TGTGCCAGCAGCTTAGGCCTGGACAGCAATCAGCCCCAGCATTTT. This sequence joins TRBV7-9 and TRBJ1-5; no firm D call. The germline V gene encodes CDR1 SEHNR and CDR2 FQNEAQ (reference sequence). The CDR3 has 15 amino acids. V was clipped by 1 base and J by 1 base, with 8 bases between them.

This clonotype was recorded at least ten times. The junction departs from germline at one end; a sequencing error may be responsible. The rearrangement joins TRBV15 to TRBJ2-1, with TRBD2 matching over 16 bases. This CDR3 contains 20 residues. Germline V lookup: CDR1 LNHNV, CDR2 YYDKDF (reference sequence). The CDR3 loop is CATSREGLAGGVSSYNEQFF. The CDR3 nucleotides read TGTGCCACCAGCCGAGAGGGACTAGCGGGAGGGGTTAGCTCCTACAATGAGCAGTTCTTC.

This clonotype was counted at least ten times. This chain uses TRBV5-1 with TRBJ2-5; D might be TRBD1 or TRBD2, each matching 5 bases. CDR3 length: 14 residues. The V end was cut by 2 bases, the J end by 1 base, with 9 bases between. The germline V gene has CDR1 SGHRS and CDR2 YFSETQ. The CDR3 coding sequence is TGCGCCAGCAGCTTTGGGACCGTCCAAGAGACCCAGTACTTC. Translation: CASSFGTVQETQYF.

There are many counts of this clonotype. J is TRBJ2-5 and V is TRBV3-1; D is perhaps TRBD2 (5 bases). Germline CDR1 LGHDT, CDR2 YNNKEL (reference sequence). The CDR3 loop spans 14 amino acids. Trimming removed 0 bases from V and 5 bases from J, with 10 bases in between. As DNA, the CDR3 is TGTGCCAGCAGCCAAGAAGGAGGCCTGGAGACCCAGTACTTC. This translates into CASSQEGGLETQYF.

This clonotype was observed many times. The V and J genes are TRBV5-1 and TRBJ1-1; TRBD1 agrees at 10 bases. The CDR3 loop spans 15 amino acids. Trimming took 4 bases from V and 0 from J; bases not matched to a gene: 3. Germline V CDR1 and CDR2: SGHRS, YFSETQ. As DNA, the CDR3 is TGCGCCAGCAGCGGGACAGGGGAGGTGAACACTGAAGCTTTCTTT. Translating it yields CASSGTGEVNTEAFF.

This clonotype was picked up many times. Here the CDR3 reads CASTASGHSNYGYTF. CDR3 sequence (DNA): TGTGCCAGCACGGCGTCGGGACACTCTAACTATGGCTACACCTTC. The rearrangement links TRBV6-5 to TRBJ1-2, with D possibly being TRBD1 (6 bases). This CDR3 region has 15 residues. The V gene lost 7 bases and the J gene lost 0 bases, with 15 bases spanning the gap. Germline assignment: CDR1 MNHEY and CDR2 SVGAGI.

In its sample, this clonotype was seen many times. The chain joins TRBV10-3 to TRBJ2-7; 10 bases align to TRBD2. Germline CDR1 is ENHRY and CDR2 is SYGVKD. The CDR3 loop spans 17 amino acids. Losses at the gene ends were 4 bases for V and 5 bases for J; bases not matched to a gene: 14. CDR3 sequence reads: CAISGKSGRAISDEQYF. The CDR3 nucleotides read TGTGCCATCAGTGGTAAGAGCGGGAGGGCCATTTCGGACGAGCAGTACTTC.

This clonotype has at least ten counts. This rearrangement joins TRBV28 to TRBJ2-1; D not resolved. This CDR3 has 13 residues. V shed 3 bases and J shed 10 bases, with 13 bases lying between them. Germline CDR1 reads MDHEN; CDR2 reads SYDVKM. In DNA form, the CDR3 reads TGTGCCAGCAGTTTCTCTGGGAAATCGGAGCAGTTCTTC. It encodes CASSFSGKSEQFF.

This clonotype was detected ten times or more. This chain joins TRBV28 and TRBJ2-5; 9 nucleotides agree with TRBD2. CDR1 MDHEN and CDR2 SYDVKM come from the germline V gene. V was clipped by 6 bases and J by 5 bases; unmatched bases: 7. The CDR3 totals 14 residues. The CDR3 is CASSSSGSGETQYF. The CDR3 bases are TGTGCCAGCAGCAGTAGCGGGAGCGGGGAGACCCAGTACTTC. The whole variable domain, remainder taken from reference TRBV28 and TRBJ2-5, is DVKVTQSSRYLVKRTGEKVFLECVQDMDHENMFWYRQDPGLGLRLIYFSYDVKMKEKGDIPEGYSVSREKKERFSLILESASTNQTSMYLCASSSSGSGETQYFGPGTRLLVL.

This clonotype is medium-sized by share. The CDR3, as DNA: TGTGCCAGCAGCGCCACTAGCGGCGAAAGCACAGATACGCAGTATTTT. Protein product: CASSATSGESTDTQYF. The J gene is TRBJ2-3, the V gene TRBV9; 8 bases are a match to TRBD2. In germline, CDR1 is SGDLS, CDR2 YYNGEE. The junction had 6 bases not matched to a gene; V was cut back by 3 bases and J by 0 bases. The CDR3 is made up of 16 amino acids.